The next 22 T cell receptor beta chains were all read from a single sample in a study of CD8+CD57+ T cells in acquired aplastic anemia. Genomic DNA templated the TCR beta VDJ and CDR3 profiling. Via MiXCR, TCRdb re-called the reads, giving one row per CDR3 protein. The sample consists of approximately 99,000 distinct CDR3 sequences, 51% of them appearing once. The sequenced sample was sorted CD4+, CD8+, or CD8+CD57+ T cells (not recorded which) from PBMCs. Receptor source: a human donor in good health, serving as a control.

The CDR3 spells CAIRSGTGRNTEAFF. The DNA for the CDR3 is TGTGCCATCAGATCCGGGACCGGTAGGAACACTGAAGCTTTCTTT. V and J are TRBV10-3 and TRBJ1-1, with D maybe TRBD1 (5 bases). V was clipped by 6 bases and J by 1 base, with 15 bases between them. Germline loops: CDR1 ENHRY, CDR2 SYGVKD. The CDR3 consists of 15 residues.

This clonotype was recorded once. The genes are TRBV19 and TRBJ1-5; D is unresolved. Germline V lookup: CDR1 LNHDA, CDR2 SQIVND (reference sequence). The CDR3 runs to 14 residues. Trimming removed 3 bases at V and 3 bases at J, with 9 bases between. The CDR3 here is CASSIAQNNQPQHF. The CDR3 nucleotides are TGTGCCAGTAGTATCGCACAGAACAATCAGCCCCAGCATTTT.

This clonotype was recorded many times. This sequence joins TRBV10-3 and TRBJ2-1, with D tentatively TRBD2 (5 bases). Germline CDR1 reads ENHRY; CDR2 reads SYGVKD. Deletions cut 3 bases from V and 7 bases from J, with 16 bases between. The CDR3 has 15 residues. The CDR3 spells CAISDRAGFRNEQFF. In DNA form, the CDR3 reads TGTGCCATCAGTGACCGGGCGGGTTTCAGGAATGAGCAGTTCTTC.

V and J are TRBV7-8 and TRBJ1-6; TRBD1 matches at 7 bases. Germline loops: CDR1 SGHVS, CDR2 FQNEAQ. J lost 9 bases, V lost 3 bases, and 8 bases had no gene match. There are 15 residues in the CDR3. This CDR3 reads CASSLGQMISSPLHF. In nucleotides, the CDR3 is TGTGCCAGCAGCTTGGGACAGATGATTAGTTCACCCCTCCACTTT. Based on the CDR3 plus reference TRBV7-8 and TRBJ1-6, the full variable domain is GAGVSQSPRYKVAKRGQDVALRCDPISGHVSLFWYQQALGQGPEFLTYFQNEAQLDKSGLPSDRFFAERPEGSVSTLKIQRTQQEDSAVYLCASSLGQMISSPLHFGNGTRLTVT.

This clonotype was detected a few times. A much larger clone differs by one base, so this may be a read error. V and J are TRBV9 and TRBJ2-2; TRBD1 agrees at 8 bases. Unmatched junction bases numbered 2, after V lost 3 bases and J lost 1 base. Germline V gene sequence: CDR1 SGDLS, CDR2 YYNGEE. The length of the CDR3 is 15 residues. The CDR3 DNA follows: TGTGCCAGCAGCGCCGGGACAGGGAACACCGGGGAGCTGTTTTTT. This gives the protein CASSAGTGNTGELFF. Complete variable domain (other parts from reference TRBV9 and TRBJ2-2): DSGVTQTPKHLITATGQRVTLRCSPRSGDLSVYWYQQSLDQGLQFLIQYYNGEERAKGNILERFSAQQFPDLHSELNLSSLELGDSALYFCASSAGTGNTGELFFGEGSRLTVL.

This chain connects TRBV27 to TRBJ1-1; 7 bases are shared with TRBD1. V gave up 5 bases and J gave up 5 bases; unmatched junction bases: 5. Germline V gene data show CDR1 as MNHEY and CDR2 as SMNVEV (reference sequence). The CDR3 is 13 residues long. The CDR3: CASSPTGDTEAFF. The CDR3 DNA reads TGTGCCAGCAGTCCTACAGGGGATACTGAAGCTTTCTTT.

This clonotype was found a few times. The J gene is TRBJ1-2, the V gene TRBV29-1; D is undetermined. The CDR3 totals 13 residues. Germline V CDR1 and CDR2: SQVTM, ANQGSEA. The ends were cut back, 0 bases at V and 4 bases at J, with 9 bases in the middle. In DNA, the CDR3 is TGCAGCGTTGAAGAGGGCAGGCCCTATGGCTACACCTTC. Translation gives CSVEEGRPYGYTF.

This clonotype appeared many times. V usage is TRBV7-6 and J usage is TRBJ1-5; D not certain. CDR3 length equals 12 residues. With 5 bases removed from V and 9 bases from J, the gap between germline ends came to 11 bases. Germline CDR1 is SGHVS and CDR2 is FNYEAQ. The CDR3 bases are TGTGCCAGCAGCAACATTAGCGGGCCCCAGCATTTT. The encoded protein is CASSNISGPQHF. The full variable domain, in which reference TRBV7-6 and TRBJ1-5 provide the parts outside the CDR3, is GAGVSQSPRYKVTKRGQDVALRCDPISGHVSLYWYRQALGQGPEFLTYFNYEAQQDKSGLPNDRFSAERPEGSISTLTIQRTEQRDSAMYRCASSNISGPQHFGDGTRLSIL.

This chain links TRBV7-9 with TRBJ2-7; the D gene could be TRBD1 or TRBD2 (5 bases each). Germline CDR1 and CDR2: SEHNR and FQNEAQ (reference sequence). Trimming took 4 bases from V and 5 from J, leaving 9 bases between them. The CDR3 contains 12 residues. CDR3 region: CASSSGTDEQYF. The DNA of the CDR3 is TGTGCCAGCAGCTCGGGGACCGACGAGCAGTACTTC.

The chain couples TRBV10-3 to TRBJ1-2; a weak D match, TRBD1 (6 bases). The length of the CDR3 is 15 residues. Trimming cost V 2 bases and J 5 bases, with 15 bases left between them. Germline loops: CDR1 ENHRY, CDR2 SYGVKD. CDR3 sequence reads: CAISEGWGLEYGYTF. In DNA, the CDR3 is TGTGCCATCAGTGAGGGTTGGGGGCTCGAATATGGCTACACCTTC.

This chain uses TRBV12-3 or TRBV12-4 with TRBJ2-5, with D possibly matching TRBD1 (6 bases). V was shortened by 4 bases and J by 1 base, with 13 bases between the two germline ends. CDR3 length: 15 residues. In DNA form, the CDR3 reads TGTGCCAGCAGTTACGGGACACAATCCCAAGAGACCCAGTACTTC. Protein: CASSYGTQSQETQYF.

In DNA, the CDR3 is TGTGCCACCAGTGAAGGGAAGGACTATGGCTACACCTTC. This translates into CATSEGKDYGYTF. This chain joins TRBV24-1 and TRBJ1-2, with D unresolved. CDR1 and CDR2 from the germline V gene are KGHDR and SFDVKD. V dropped 4 bases and J dropped 3 bases, with 8 bases sitting between them. The CDR3 sequence is 13 residues long.

The J gene is TRBJ2-7, the V gene TRBV15; 8 positions match TRBD1. The CDR3 is 17 amino acids. Germline lookup yields CDR1 LNHNV and CDR2 YYDKDF (reference sequence). Trimming removed 2 bases from V and 0 bases from J; junction bases left unmatched: 9. CDR3 nucleotide sequence: TGTGCCACCAGCAGATCGATCGGACAGGGACTCTCCTACGAGCAGTACTTC. Encoded protein: CATSRSIGQGLSYEQYF.

Regarding this clonotype: A junction end diverges from the germline sequence, so it may reflect a read error. The V call is TRBV4-1, the J call TRBJ2-5; D ambiguous. The CDR3 extends over 13 amino acids. The germline CDR1 and CDR2 sequences are MGHRA and YSYEKL. This CDR3 is CASSQALQETQCF. DNA of the CDR3: TGCGCCAGCAGCCAAGCCCTTCAAGAGACCCAGTGCTTC.

V gene TRBV5-6 combines with J gene TRBJ1-5; D ambiguous. V lost 1 base, J lost 5 bases, and 19 bases lay in between. This CDR3 contains 17 residues. Germline CDR1 is SGHDT and CDR2 is YYEEEE. The DNA of the CDR3 is TGTGCCAGCAGCTTGTTGGGGTCCGACGCCGACTATCAGCCCCAGCATTTT. It translates to CASSLLGSDADYQPQHF.

V and J are TRBV20-1 and TRBJ1-2; 9 bases map to TRBD1. CDR3 length: 14 amino acids. V was clipped by 6 bases and J by 3 bases; unmatched bases: 8. The germline V gene has CDR1 DFQATT and CDR2 SNEGSKA (reference sequence). The CDR3 DNA is TGCAGTGCGCCGACGGGACAGGGTTACTATGGCTACACCTTC. This codes for CSAPTGQGYYGYTF.

CDR3 loop: CASSSGAAYEQYF. CDR3 DNA: TGTGCCAGCAGCTCTGGCGCGGCCTACGAGCAGTACTTC. V usage is TRBV12-3 or TRBV12-4 and J usage is TRBJ2-7; D gene unclear. V gave up 6 bases and J gave up 2 bases, with 11 bases separating them. This CDR3 contains 13 residues.

The chain couples TRBV11-1 to TRBJ1-6, with unresolved D. The CDR3 consists of 16 residues. The germline CDR1 and CDR2 sequences are SGHAT and FQDESV (reference sequence). Trimming took off 5 bases at V and 11 bases at J, with 22 bases between the two ends. The CDR3 region has the DNA TGTGCCAGCAGCCCGATGAGCCTGGGGTTTTTGACACCCCTCCACTTT. Protein sequence: CASSPMSLGFLTPLHF.

This clonotype turned up a few times. This sequence joins TRBV27 and TRBJ1-3; TRBD1 agrees at 7 bases. Germline CDR1 is MNHEY and CDR2 is SMNVEV (reference sequence). CDR3 length equals 14 residues. The V segment lost 3 bases and the J segment 2 bases; nucleotides outside the gene matches: 1. CDR3 DNA sequence: TGTGCCAGCAGTTTGAGGGGGCCTGGAAACACCATATATTTT. The encoded protein is CASSLRGPGNTIYF.

This chain links TRBV2 with TRBJ2-3, with a tentative D call TRBD2 (6 bases). The CDR3 runs to 17 residues. Germline assignment: CDR1 SNHLY and CDR2 FYNNEI. Trimming cost V 4 bases and J 0 bases, with 17 bases left between them. For the CDR3, the DNA is TGTGCCAGCAGTGGGCGGAACGGGGGAACTAGCACAGATACGCAGTATTTT. It codes for CASSGRNGGTSTDTQYF.

This CDR3 is CASSVEQLSSGNTIYF. CDR3 coding DNA: TGTGCCAGCAGCGTAGAACAGTTAAGCTCTGGAAACACCATATATTTT. The V call is TRBV9, the J call TRBJ1-3; no clear D gene. CDR1 and CDR2 from the germline V gene are SGDLS and YYNGEE. V lost 0 bases and J 0 bases, leaving 10 bases between the germline ends. The CDR3 covers 16 residues.

The CDR3 here is CASTPGTLYEQYF. CDR3 sequence (DNA): TGTGCCAGCACACCGGGCACCCTTTACGAGCAGTACTTC. The chain links TRBV25-1 to TRBJ2-7; D is undetermined. CDR1 MGHDK and CDR2 SYGVNS come from the germline V gene. V was shortened by 7 bases and J by 4 bases, with 14 bases between the two germline ends. This CDR3 is built from 13 residues.